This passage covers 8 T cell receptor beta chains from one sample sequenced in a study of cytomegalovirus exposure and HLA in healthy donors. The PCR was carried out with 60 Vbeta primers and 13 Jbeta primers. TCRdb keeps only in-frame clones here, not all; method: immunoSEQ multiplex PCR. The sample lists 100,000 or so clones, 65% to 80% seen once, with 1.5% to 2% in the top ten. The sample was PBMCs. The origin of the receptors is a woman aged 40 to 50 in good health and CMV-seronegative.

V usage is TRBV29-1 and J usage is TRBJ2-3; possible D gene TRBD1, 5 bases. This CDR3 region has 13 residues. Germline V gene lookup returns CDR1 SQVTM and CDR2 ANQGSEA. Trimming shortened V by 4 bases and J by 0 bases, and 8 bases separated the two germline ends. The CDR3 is CSVAAGSTDTQYF. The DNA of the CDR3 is TGCAGCGTTGCGGCAGGGAGCACAGATACGCAGTATTTT.

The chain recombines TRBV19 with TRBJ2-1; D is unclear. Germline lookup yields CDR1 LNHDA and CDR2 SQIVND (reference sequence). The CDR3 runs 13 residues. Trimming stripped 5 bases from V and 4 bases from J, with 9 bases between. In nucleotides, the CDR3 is TGTGCCAGTAGTTGGGCGAGTTACAATGAGCAGTTCTTC. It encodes CASSWASYNEQFF.

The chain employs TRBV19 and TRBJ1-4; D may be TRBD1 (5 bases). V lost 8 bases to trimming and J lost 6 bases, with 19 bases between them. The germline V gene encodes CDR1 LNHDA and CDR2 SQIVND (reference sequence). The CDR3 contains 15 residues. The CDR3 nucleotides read TGTGCCAGTTCGGGCGCTGGGCTAGGGGATGAAAAACTGTTTTTT. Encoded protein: CASSGAGLGDEKLFF.

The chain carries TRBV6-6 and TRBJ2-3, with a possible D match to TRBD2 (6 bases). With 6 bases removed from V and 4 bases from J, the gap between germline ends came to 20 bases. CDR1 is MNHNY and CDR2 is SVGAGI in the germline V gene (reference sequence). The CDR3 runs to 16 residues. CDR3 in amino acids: CASSGSLTRTADTQYF. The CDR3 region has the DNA TGTGCCAGCAGCGGGTCGCTGACTAGAACGGCAGATACGCAGTATTTT.

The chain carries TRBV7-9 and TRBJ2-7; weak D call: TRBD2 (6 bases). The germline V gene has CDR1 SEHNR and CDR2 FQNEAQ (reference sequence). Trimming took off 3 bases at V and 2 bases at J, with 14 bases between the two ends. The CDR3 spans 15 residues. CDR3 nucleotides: TGTGCCAGCAGCTTTGAGGGACTGAGCGCCTACGAGCAGTACTTC. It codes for CASSFEGLSAYEQYF.

The CDR3 here is CASSYASGGVPDTQYF. The DNA of the CDR3 is TGTGCCAGCAGTTACGCGTCCGGAGGGGTTCCAGATACGCAGTATTTT. This rearrangement joins TRBV6-5 to TRBJ2-3; D possibly corresponds to TRBD2 (6 bases). V was trimmed by 2 bases and J by 4 bases, leaving 16 bases between them. Germline V CDR1 and CDR2: MNHEY, SVGAGI. This CDR3 has 16 amino acids.

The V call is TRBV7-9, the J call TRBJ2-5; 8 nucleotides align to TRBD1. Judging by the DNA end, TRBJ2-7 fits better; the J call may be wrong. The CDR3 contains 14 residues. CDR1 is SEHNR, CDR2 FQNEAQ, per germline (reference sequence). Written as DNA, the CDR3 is TGTGCCAGCAGCCTCCCCGGGACAGGCTACGAGCAGTACTTC. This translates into CASSLPGTGYEQYF.

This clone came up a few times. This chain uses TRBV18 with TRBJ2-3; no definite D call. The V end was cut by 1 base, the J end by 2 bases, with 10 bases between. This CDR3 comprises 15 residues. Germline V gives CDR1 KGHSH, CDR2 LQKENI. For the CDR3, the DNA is TGTGCCAGCTCACCACGGAGCAGCTTCACAGATACGCAGTATTTT. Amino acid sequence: CASSPRSSFTDTQYF.